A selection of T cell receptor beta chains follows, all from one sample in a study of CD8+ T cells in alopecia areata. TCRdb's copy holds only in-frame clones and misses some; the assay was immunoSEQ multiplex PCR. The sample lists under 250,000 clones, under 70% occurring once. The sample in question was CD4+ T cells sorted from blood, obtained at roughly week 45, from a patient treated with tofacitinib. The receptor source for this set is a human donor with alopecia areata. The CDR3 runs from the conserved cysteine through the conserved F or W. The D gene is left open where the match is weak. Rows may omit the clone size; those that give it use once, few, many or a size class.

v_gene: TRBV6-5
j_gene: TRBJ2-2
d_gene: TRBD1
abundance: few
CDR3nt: TGTGCCAGCAGCAGAGGGACAGGGACCACCGGGGAGCTGTTTTTT
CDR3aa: CASSRGTGTTGELFF

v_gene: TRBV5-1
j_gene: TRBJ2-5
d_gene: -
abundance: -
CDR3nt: TGCGCCAGCAGCCGATGGGTCGGAGAGACCCAGTACTTC
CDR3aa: CASSRWVGETQYF

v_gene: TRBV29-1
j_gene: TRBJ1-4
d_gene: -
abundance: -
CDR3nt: TGCAGCGTTTCCGGGACGGAGGGGGAAAAACTGTTTTTT
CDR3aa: CSVSGTEGEKLFF

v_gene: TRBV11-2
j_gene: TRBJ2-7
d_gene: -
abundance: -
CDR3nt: TGTGCCAGCAGCGCCAGACAGAATTCCTACGAGCAGTACTTC
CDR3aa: CASSARQNSYEQYF

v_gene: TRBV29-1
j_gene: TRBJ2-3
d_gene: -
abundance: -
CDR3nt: TGCAGCGTCCTCTTCACAGATACGCAGTATTTT
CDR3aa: CSVLFTDTQYF

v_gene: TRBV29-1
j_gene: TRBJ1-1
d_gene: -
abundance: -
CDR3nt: TGCAGCGTTGATATTGTCGCTAACACTGAAGCTTTCTTT
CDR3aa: CSVDIVANTEAFF

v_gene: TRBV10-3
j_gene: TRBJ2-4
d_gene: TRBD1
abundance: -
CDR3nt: TGTGCCATCAGTGAGGACAGGGGCAAAAACATTCAGTACTTC
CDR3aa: CAISEDRGKNIQYF

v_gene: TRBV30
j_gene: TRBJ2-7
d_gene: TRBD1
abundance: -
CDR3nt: TGTGCCTGGAGTCATACAGGGGGTGAGCAGTACTTC
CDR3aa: CAWSHTGGEQYF

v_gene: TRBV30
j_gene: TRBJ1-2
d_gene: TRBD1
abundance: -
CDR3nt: TGTGCCTGGAACCGAGGACAGGGGGCGGATGGCTACACCTTC
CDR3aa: CAWNRGQGADGYTF

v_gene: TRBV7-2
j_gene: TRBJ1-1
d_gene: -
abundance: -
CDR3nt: TGTGCCAGCAGCTTGAGACGGCAGAACACTGAAGCTTTCTTT
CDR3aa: CASSLRRQNTEAFF

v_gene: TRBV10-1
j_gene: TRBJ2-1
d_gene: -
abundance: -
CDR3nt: TGCGCCAGCAGTGAGAGACTAGAAGTCGACAATGAGCAGTTCTTC
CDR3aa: CASSERLEVDNEQFF

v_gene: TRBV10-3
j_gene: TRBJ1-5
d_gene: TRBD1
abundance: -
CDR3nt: TGTGCCATCAGTGAACAGGGGGGGAATCAGCCCCAGCATTTT
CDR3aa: CAISEQGGNQPQHF

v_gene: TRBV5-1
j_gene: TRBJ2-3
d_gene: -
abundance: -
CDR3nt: TGCGCCAGCAGCTTGGCATCCGTGGCCAGACGGGGGACAGATACGCAGTATTTT
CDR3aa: CASSLASVARRGTDTQYF

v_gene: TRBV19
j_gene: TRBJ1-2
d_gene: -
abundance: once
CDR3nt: TGTGCCAGTAGTACGACGGTGGCTGGCTACACCTTC
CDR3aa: CASSTTVAGYTF

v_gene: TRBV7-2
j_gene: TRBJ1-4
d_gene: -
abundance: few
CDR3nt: TGTGCCAGCGGAGAGGGTGAAGAAAAACTGTTTTTT
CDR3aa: CASGEGEEKLFF

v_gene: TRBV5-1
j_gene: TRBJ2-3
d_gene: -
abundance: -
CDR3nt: TGCGCCAGCAGCTTGGAGGCCACAGATACGCAGTATTTT
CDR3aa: CASSLEATDTQYF

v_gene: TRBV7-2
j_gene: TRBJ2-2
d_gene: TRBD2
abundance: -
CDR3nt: TGTGCCAGCAGGGCCGGGGGGACCGGGGAGCTGTTTTTT
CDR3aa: CASRAGGTGELFF

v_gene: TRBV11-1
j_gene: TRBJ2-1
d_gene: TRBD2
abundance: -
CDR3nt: TGTGCCAGCAGCAACCGGACTAGCGGGGGGAGCGGTGAGCAGTTCTTC
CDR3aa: CASSNRTSGGSGEQFF

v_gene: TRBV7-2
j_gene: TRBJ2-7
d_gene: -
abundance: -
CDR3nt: TGTGCCAGCAGCTCTGTCCACGAGCAGTACTTC
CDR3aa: CASSSVHEQYF

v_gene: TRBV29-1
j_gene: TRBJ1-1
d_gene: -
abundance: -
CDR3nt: TGCAGCGTTGTCAGTGGGACTGAAGCTTTCTTT
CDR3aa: CSVVSGTEAFF

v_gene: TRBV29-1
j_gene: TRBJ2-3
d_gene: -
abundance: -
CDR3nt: TGCAGCGCCGGAGGTCCCGAAAGGGGCACAGATACGCAGTATTTT
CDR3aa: CSAGGPERGTDTQYF

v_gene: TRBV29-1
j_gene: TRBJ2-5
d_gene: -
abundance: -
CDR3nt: TGCAGCGTTAAGAAGGCCCAAGAGACCCAGTACTTC
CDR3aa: CSVKKAQETQYF

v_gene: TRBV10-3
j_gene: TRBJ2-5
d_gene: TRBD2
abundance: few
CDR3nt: TGTGCCATCAGTCACCCCGGGACTAGCGGGAAAACAAAGAGAGAGACCCAGTACTTC
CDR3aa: CAISHPGTSGKTKRETQYF

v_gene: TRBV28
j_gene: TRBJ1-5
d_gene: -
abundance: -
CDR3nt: TGTGCCAGCAGTTTACCCCCAGGTTATAGCAATCAGCCCCAGCATTTT
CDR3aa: CASSLPPGYSNQPQHF

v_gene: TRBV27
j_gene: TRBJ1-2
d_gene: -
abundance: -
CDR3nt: TGTGCCAGCAGTCCGGGACACCCAAACTATGGCTACACCTTC
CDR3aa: CASSPGHPNYGYTF

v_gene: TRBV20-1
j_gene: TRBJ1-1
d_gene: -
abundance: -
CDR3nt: TGCAGTGCTCTTGGTCGGTCTGAAGCTTTCTTT
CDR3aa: CSALGRSEAFF

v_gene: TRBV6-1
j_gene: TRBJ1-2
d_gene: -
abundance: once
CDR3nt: TGTGCCAGCAGCCCCCAGGGCAGGACTATTCTATGGTTCACCTTC
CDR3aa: CASSPQGRTILWFTF

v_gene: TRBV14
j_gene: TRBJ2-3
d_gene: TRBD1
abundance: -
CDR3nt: TGTGCCAGCAGCCAAGAAAGGGACAGCACACCTCCGCAGTATTTT
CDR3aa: CASSQERDSTPPQYF

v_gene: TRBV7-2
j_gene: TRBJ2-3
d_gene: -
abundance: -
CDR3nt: TGTGCCAGCAGCTTACAGTTGGGGGCAGGAGATACGCAGTATTTT
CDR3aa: CASSLQLGAGDTQYF

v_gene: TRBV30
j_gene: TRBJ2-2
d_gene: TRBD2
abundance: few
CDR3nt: TGTGCCTGGAGCCGGGGGAGGGTGAACACCGGGGAGCTGTTTTTT
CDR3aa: CAWSRGRVNTGELFF

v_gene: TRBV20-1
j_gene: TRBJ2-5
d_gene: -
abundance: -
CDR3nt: TGCAGTGCTAGGGTGGGGGAGACCCAGTACTTC
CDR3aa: CSARVGETQYF

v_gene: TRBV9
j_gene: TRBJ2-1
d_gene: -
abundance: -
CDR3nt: TGTGCCAGCAGCGCCGGTGTCGGCCCGGTGGGGTCCTACAATGAGCAGTTCTTC
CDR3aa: CASSAGVGPVGSYNEQFF

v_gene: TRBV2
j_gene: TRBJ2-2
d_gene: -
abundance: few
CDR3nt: TGTGCCAGCAGTAAACAGGGTGGGGACACCGGGGAGCTGTTTTTT
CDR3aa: CASSKQGGDTGELFF